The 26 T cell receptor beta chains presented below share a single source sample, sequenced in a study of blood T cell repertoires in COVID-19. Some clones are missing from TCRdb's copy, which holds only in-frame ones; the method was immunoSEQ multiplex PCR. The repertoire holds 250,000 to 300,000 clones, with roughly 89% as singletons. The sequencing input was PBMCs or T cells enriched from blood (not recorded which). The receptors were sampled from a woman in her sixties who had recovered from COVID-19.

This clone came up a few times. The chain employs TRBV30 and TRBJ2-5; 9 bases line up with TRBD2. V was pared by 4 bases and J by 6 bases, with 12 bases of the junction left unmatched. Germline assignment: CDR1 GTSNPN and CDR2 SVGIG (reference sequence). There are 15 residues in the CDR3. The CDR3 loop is CAWTPLGSGGKTQYF. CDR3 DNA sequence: TGTGCCTGGACCCCCCTGGGTAGCGGGGGAAAGACCCAGTACTTC.

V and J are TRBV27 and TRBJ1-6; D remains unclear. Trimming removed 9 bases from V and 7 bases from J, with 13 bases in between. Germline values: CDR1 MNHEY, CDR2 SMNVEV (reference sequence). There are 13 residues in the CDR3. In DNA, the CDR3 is TGTGCCAGTAGTCCTAGGGAGAATTCACCCCTCCACTTT. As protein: CASSPRENSPLHF.

The CDR3 nucleotides read TGTGCCAGTAGTATAACTAACAGGGGGAGCACTGAAGCTTTCTTT. Translation: CASSITNRGSTEAFF. The V gene is TRBV19, the J gene TRBJ1-1, with 8 bases aligning to TRBD1. CDR1 LNHDA and CDR2 SQIVND come from the germline V gene (reference sequence). V lost 2 bases to trimming and J lost 4 bases; unmatched junction nucleotides: 6. This CDR3 region has 15 residues.

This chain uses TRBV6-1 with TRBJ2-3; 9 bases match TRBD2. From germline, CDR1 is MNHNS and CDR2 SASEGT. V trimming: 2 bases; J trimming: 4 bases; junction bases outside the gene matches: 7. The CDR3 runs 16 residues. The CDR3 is CASSELHRTSADTQYF. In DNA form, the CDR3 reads TGTGCCAGCAGTGAACTACACAGGACTAGCGCAGATACGCAGTATTTT.

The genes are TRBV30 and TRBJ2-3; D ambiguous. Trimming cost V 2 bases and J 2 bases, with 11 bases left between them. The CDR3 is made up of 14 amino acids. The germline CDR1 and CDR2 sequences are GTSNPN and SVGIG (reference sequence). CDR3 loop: CAWSIPTSTDTQYF. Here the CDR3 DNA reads TGTGCCTGGAGTATCCCCACTTCCACAGATACGCAGTATTTT.

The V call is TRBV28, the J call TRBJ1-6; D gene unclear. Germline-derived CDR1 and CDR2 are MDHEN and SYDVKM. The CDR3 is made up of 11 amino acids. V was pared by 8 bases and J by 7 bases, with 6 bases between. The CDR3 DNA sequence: TGTGCCAGCGGCGGGAATTCACCCCTCCACTTT. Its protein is CASGGNSPLHF.

CDR3 nucleotide sequence: TGTGCCAGATCGGGGGATTCAGCTAACTATGGCTACACCTTC. It yields the protein CARSGDSANYGYTF. The genes are TRBV7-3 and TRBJ1-2, with a possible D match to TRBD1 (5 bases). Trimming stripped 9 bases from V and 0 bases from J, with 14 bases between. The CDR3 has 14 residues. Germline V gives CDR1 SGHTA, CDR2 FQGTGA.

CDR3 in DNA: TGTGCCAGCAGTCCCCACAGGGACAACTATGGCTACACCTTC. Protein: CASSPHRDNYGYTF. The chain recombines TRBV27 with TRBJ1-2, with TRBD1 as a possible D gene (6 bases). The CDR3 has 14 amino acids. CDR1 and CDR2 from the germline V gene are MNHEY and SMNVEV (reference sequence). V was clipped by 5 bases and J by 2 bases, with 12 bases between them.

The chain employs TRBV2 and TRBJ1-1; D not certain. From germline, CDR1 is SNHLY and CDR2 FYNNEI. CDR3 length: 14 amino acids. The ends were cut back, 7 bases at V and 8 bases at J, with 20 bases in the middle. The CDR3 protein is CASNVESFIQEAFF. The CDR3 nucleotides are TGTGCCAGCAATGTGGAGTCCTTTATCCAAGAAGCTTTCTTT.

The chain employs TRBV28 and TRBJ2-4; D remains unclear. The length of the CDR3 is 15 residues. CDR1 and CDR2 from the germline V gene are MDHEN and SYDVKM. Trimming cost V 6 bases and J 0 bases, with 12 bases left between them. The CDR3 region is CASSSYRLAKNIQYF. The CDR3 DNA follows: TGTGCCAGCAGCTCCTACCGGTTAGCCAAAAACATTCAGTACTTC.

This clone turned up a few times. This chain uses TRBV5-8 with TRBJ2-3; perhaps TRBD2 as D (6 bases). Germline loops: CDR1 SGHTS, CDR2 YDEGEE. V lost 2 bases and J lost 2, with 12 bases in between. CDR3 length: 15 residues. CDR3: CASSFVRGYTDTQYF. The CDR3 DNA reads TGTGCCAGCAGCTTTGTTCGGGGGTACACAGATACGCAGTATTTT.

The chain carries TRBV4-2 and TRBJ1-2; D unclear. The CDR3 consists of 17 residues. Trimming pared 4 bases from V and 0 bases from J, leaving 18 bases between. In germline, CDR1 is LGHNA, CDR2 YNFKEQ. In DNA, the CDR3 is TGTGCCAGCAGCCCCAAATGGTTCGACACTTCTAACTATGGCTACACCTTC. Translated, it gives CASSPKWFDTSNYGYTF.

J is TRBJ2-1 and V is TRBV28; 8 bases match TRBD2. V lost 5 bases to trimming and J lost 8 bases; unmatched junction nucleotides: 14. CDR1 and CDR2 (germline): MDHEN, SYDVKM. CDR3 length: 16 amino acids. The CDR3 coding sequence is TGTGCCAGCAGTACCACCGGGAGTAGCGGGAACCATGAGCAGTTCTTC. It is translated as CASSTTGSSGNHEQFF.

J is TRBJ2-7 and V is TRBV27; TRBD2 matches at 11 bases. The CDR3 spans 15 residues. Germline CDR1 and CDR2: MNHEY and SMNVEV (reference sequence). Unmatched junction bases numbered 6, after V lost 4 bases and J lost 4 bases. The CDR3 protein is CASSYSGRAEYEQYF. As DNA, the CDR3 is TGTGCCAGCAGTTATAGCGGGAGGGCCGAGTACGAGCAGTACTTC.

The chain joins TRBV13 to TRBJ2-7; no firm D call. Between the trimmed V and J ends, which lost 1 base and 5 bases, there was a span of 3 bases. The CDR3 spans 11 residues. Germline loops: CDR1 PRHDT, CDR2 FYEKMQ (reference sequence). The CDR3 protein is CASSLVNEQYF. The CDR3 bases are TGTGCCAGCAGCTTAGTCAACGAGCAGTACTTC.

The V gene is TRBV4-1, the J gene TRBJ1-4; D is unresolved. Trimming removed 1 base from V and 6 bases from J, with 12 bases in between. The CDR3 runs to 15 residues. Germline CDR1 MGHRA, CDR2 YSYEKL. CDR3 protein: CASSQVGVLHEKLFF. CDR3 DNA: TGCGCCAGCAGCCAAGTCGGGGTTCTTCATGAAAAACTGTTTTTT.

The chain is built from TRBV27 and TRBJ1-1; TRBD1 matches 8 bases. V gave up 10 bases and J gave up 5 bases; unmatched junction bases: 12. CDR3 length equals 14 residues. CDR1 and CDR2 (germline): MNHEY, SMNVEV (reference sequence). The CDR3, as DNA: TGTGCCACCCTCGACAGGGGATCGGGAACTGAAGCTTTCTTT. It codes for CATLDRGSGTEAFF.

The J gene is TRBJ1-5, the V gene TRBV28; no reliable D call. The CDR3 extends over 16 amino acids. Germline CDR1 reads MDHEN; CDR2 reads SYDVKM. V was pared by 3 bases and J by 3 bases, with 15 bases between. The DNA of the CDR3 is TGTGCCAGCAGTTTCTCCAGAACGCAACACAATCAGCCCCAGCATTTT. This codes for CASSFSRTQHNQPQHF.

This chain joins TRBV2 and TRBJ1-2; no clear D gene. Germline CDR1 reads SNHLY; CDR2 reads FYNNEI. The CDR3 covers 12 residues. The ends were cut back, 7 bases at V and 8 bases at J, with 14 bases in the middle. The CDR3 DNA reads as TGTGCCAGCAACCAGGACTCCCCAGGCTACACCTTC. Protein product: CASNQDSPGYTF.

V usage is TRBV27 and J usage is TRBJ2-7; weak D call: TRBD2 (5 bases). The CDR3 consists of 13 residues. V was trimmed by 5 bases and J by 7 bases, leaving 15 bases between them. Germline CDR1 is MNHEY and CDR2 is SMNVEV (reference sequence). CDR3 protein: CASSPTVRGEQYF. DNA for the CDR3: TGTGCCAGCAGTCCTACAGTACGCGGGGAGCAGTACTTC.

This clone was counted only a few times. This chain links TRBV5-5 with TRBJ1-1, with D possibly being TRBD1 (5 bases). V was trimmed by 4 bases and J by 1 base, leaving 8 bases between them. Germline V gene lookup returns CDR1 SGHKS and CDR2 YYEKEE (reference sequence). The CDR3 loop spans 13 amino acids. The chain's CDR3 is CASSVTANTEAFF. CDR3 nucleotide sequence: TGTGCCAGCAGCGTGACAGCGAACACTGAAGCTTTCTTT. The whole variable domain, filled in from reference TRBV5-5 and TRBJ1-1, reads DAGVTQSPTHLIKTRGQQVTLRCSPISGHKSVSWYQQVLGQGPQFIFQYYEKEERGRGNFPDRFSARQFPNYSSELNVNALLLGDSALYLCASSVTANTEAFFGQGTRLTVV.

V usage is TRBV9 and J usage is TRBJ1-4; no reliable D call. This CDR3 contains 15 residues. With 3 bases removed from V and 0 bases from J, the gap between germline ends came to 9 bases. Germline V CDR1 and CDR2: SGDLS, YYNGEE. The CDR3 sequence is CASSGPGTTNEKLFF. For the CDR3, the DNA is TGTGCCAGCAGCGGCCCTGGCACAACTAATGAAAAACTGTTTTTT.

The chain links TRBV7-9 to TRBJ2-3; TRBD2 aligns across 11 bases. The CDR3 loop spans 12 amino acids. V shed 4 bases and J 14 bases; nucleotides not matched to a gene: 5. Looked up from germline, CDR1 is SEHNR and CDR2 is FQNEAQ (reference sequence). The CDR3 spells CASSSPSGGTYF. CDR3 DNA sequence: TGTGCCAGCAGCTCCCCTAGCGGGGGGACGTATTTT. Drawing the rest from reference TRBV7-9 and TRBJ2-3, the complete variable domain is DTGVSQNPRHKITKRGQNVTFRCDPISEHNRLYWYRQTLGQGPEFLTYFQNEAQLEKSRLLSDRFSAERPKGSFSTLEIQRTEQGDSAMYLCASSSPSGGTYFGPGTRLTVL.

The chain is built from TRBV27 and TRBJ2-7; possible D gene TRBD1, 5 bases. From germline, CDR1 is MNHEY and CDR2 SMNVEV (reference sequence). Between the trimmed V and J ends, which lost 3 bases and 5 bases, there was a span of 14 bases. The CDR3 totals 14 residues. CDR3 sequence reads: CASSLGWQGHEQYF. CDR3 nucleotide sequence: TGTGCCAGCAGTTTGGGGTGGCAGGGCCACGAGCAGTACTTC.

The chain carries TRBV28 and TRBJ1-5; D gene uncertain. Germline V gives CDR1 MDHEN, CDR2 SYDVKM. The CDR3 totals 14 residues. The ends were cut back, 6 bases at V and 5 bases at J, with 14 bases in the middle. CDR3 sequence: CASSLPPSDQPQHF. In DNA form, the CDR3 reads TGTGCCAGCAGCCTTCCTCCTTCGGATCAGCCCCAGCATTTT.

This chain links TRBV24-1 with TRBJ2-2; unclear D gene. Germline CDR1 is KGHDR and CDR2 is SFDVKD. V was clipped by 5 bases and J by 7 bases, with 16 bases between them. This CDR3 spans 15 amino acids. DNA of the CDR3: TGTGCCACCAGTGTTAGGTCAGGTGAAGTCGGGGAGCTGTTTTTT. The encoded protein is CATSVRSGEVGELFF.